The sequence of this TCR beta chain was determined in a study of T cells in localized non-small cell lung cancer. Some clones are missing from TCRdb's copy, which holds only in-frame ones; the method was immunoSEQ multiplex PCR. The table has about 2,000 clones, approximately 15% seen once. In germline, CDR1 is SGDLS, CDR2 YYNGEE. The CDR3 extends over 18 amino acids. The junction had 23 bases not matched to a gene; V was cut back by 4 bases and J by 12 bases. The chain combines TRBV9 with TRBJ2-1; 9 bases fit TRBD2. This receptor was obtained from a man aged 35 to 69 with stage II squamous cell lung carcinoma. Sequencing was performed on normal lung tissue next to the tumor, taken before any cancer treatment. CDR3 DNA: TGTGCCAGCAGCCTCACACCGGGGGGACTAGCCCCCCCGGTAGGGCAGTTCTTC. Translating it yields CASSLTPGGLAPPVGQFF.